Reported below is one T cell receptor beta chain. Per germline, CDR1 SGHTA and CDR2 FQGTGA. J lost 3 bases, V lost 0 bases, and 6 bases had no gene match. The CDR3 contains 16 residues. The sample comes from a study of T cell changes during pregnancy in multiple sclerosis. Sequencing was performed with immunoSEQ multiplex PCR; in TCRdb, only in-frame clones are kept and a portion is missing. The sample carries about 100,000 clones, over 85% recorded once. The chain carries TRBV7-3 and TRBJ1-1, with TRBD1 identical over 8 bases. The TCR originated in a female donor with multiple sclerosis, enrolled in a pregnancy study. The sequenced sample was peripheral blood, obtained in the second trimester of pregnancy. CDR3: CASSLTGDRSDTEAFF. For the CDR3, the DNA is TGTGCCAGCAGCTTAACAGGGGACAGGTCGGACACTGAAGCTTTCTTT. Full variable domain (rest looked up from reference TRBV7-3 and TRBJ1-1): GAGVSQTPSNKVTEKGKYVELRCDPISGHTALYWYRQSLGQGPEFLIYFQGTGAADDSGLPNDRFFAVRPEGSVSTLKIQRTERGDSAVYLCASSLTGDRSDTEAFFGQGTRLTVV.